The sequence of this T cell receptor beta chain was determined in a study of blood T cell repertoires in COVID-19. Background on the study: The samples span acute and convalescent COVID-19 from the United States, Italy and Spain.

Per the original data handling: Amplification with reference gene primers provided the estimates of nucleated cell counts. Using immunoSEQ multiplex PCR, the repertoire was profiled, and TCRdb retains in-frame clones only, with some absent. The DNA was the basis for D and trimming; V, J and clone size are from that table. This table has 140,000 or so clones, around four fifths appearing once. Germline V gene data show CDR1 as SQVTM and CDR2 as ANQGSEA. V lost 4 bases to trimming and J lost 7 bases; unmatched junction nucleotides: 5. This CDR3 comprises 13 residues. The chain combines TRBV29-1 with TRBJ2-1; 9 nucleotides align to TRBD1. This receptor was obtained from a human donor in a cohort sampled during active COVID-19. Sequencing was performed on peripheral blood. CDR3 in amino acids: CSVARTGVNEQFF. In DNA, the CDR3 is TGCAGCGTTGCAAGGACAGGGGTTAATGAGCAGTTCTTC.